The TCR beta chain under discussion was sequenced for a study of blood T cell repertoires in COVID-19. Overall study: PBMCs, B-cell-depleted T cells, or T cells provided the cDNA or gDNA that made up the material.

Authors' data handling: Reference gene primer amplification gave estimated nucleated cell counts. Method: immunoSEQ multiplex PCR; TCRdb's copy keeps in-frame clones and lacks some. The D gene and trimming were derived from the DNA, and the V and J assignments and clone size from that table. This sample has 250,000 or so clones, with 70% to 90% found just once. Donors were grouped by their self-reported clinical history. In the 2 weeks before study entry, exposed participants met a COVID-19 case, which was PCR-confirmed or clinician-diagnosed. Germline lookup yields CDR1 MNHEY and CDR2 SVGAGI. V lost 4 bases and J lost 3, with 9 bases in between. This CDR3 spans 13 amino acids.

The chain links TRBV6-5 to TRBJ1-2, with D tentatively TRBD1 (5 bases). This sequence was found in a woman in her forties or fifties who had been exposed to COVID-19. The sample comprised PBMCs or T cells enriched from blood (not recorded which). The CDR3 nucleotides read TGTGCCAGCAGTTCCAGGGTGGACTATGGCTACACCTTC. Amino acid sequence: CASSSRVDYGYTF.